A single sample gave rise to the 23 T cell receptor beta chains below, sequenced in a study of blood T cell repertoires in COVID-19 (dated by TCRdb to 2020 to 2022). Libraries were made using the immunoSEQ multiplex PCR assay. The immuneACCESS repertoire file appears here via TCRdb, limited to in-frame rearrangements. These files lack a portion of the clones; in checked studies, under half of the deficit traces to unresolved V genes, and the cause of the others is not known. The sample includes about 270,000 clones, with approximately 82% observed a single time. The top ten hold approximately 6% of the sample. Source material: peripheral blood. The source is a man older than 75 with acute or convalescent COVID-19.

The J gene is TRBJ1-3, the V gene TRBV28; 8 nucleotides agree with TRBD1. Germline CDR1 is MDHEN and CDR2 is SYDVKM. The V segment lost 1 base and the J segment 2 bases; nucleotides outside the gene matches: 10. The CDR3 totals 18 residues. CDR3: CASSLFGTGSAAGNTIYF. Here the CDR3 DNA reads TGTGCCAGCAGTTTATTCGGGACAGGCTCTGCTGCTGGAAACACCATATATTTT.

The chain has TRBV2 and TRBJ2-1, with 8 bases aligning to TRBD1. Germline V gives CDR1 SNHLY, CDR2 FYNNEI. This CDR3 contains 13 residues. Trimming removed 7 bases from V and 4 bases from J; junction bases left unmatched: 3. In DNA, the CDR3 is TGTGCCAGCAATACAGGGGGTTACAATGAGCAGTTCTTC. Protein: CASNTGGYNEQFF.

Note on this clone: Other nucleotide sequences from this sample produce the same CDR3. The rearrangement links TRBV3-1 (or the pseudogene TRBV3-2) to TRBJ2-5, with 14 bases lining up with TRBD2. J gave up 4 bases and V 4 bases, and 2 bases lay outside the gene matches. The CDR3 runs 15 residues. Germline CDR1 and CDR2: LGHDT and YNNKEL (reference sequence). The CDR3, as DNA: TGTGCCAGCAGCCTGGGACTAGCGGGGGCAGAGACCCAGTACTTC. Its translation: CASSLGLAGAETQYF.

The rearrangement uses TRBV11-2 and TRBJ2-1, with D possibly matching TRBD2 (5 bases). The V end lost 2 bases, the J end lost 3 bases, and 11 bases lay between the germline ends. The CDR3 extends over 15 amino acids. Germline lookup yields CDR1 SGHAT and CDR2 FQNNGV. Here the CDR3 reads CASSLSGSFYNEQFF. DNA of the CDR3: TGTGCCAGCAGCTTAAGCGGAAGTTTCTACAATGAGCAGTTCTTC.

The V call is TRBV6-1, the J call TRBJ1-2; TRBD1 might be the D (5 bases). This CDR3 comprises 15 residues. Deletions cut 2 bases from V and 0 bases from J, with 10 bases between. Germline loops: CDR1 MNHNS, CDR2 SASEGT. The CDR3 region has the DNA TGTGCCAGCAGTGAAAGGGGCGATTCTAACTATGGCTACACCTTC. Protein: CASSERGDSNYGYTF.

The chain couples TRBV9 to TRBJ2-1; possible D gene TRBD2, 5 bases. The germline gives CDR1 SGDLS, CDR2 YYNGEE. With 0 bases removed from V and 0 bases from J, the gap between germline ends came to 7 bases. The CDR3 has 15 amino acids. CDR3 in amino acids: CASSVGGGSYNEQFF. The CDR3 nucleotides read TGTGCCAGCAGCGTAGGTGGAGGCTCCTACAATGAGCAGTTCTTC. The variable domain in full, with the rest retrieved from reference TRBV9 and TRBJ2-1, is DSGVTQTPKHLITATGQRVTLRCSPRSGDLSVYWYQQSLDQGLQFLIQYYNGEERAKGNILERFSAQQFPDLHSELNLSSLELGDSALYFCASSVGGGSYNEQFFGPGTRLTVL.

The V call is TRBV6-2 or TRBV6-3, the J call TRBJ2-5; TRBD2 aligns across 8 bases. The CDR3 has 17 amino acids. Germline assignment: CDR1 MNHEY and CDR2 SVGEGT. J was trimmed by 2 bases and V by 2 bases; bases with no gene match: 10. The CDR3 here is CASSYTQREFPQETQYF. CDR3 sequence (DNA): TGTGCCAGCAGTTACACGCAGCGGGAGTTCCCTCAAGAGACCCAGTACTTC.

The J gene is TRBJ2-1, the V gene TRBV9, with 11 bases lining up with TRBD2. CDR3 length: 18 amino acids. J lost 5 bases, V lost 6 bases, and 16 bases had no gene match. CDR1 and CDR2 (germline): SGDLS, YYNGEE. The CDR3: CASTKGTSGLGPDNEQFF. The CDR3 region has the DNA TGTGCCAGCACTAAGGGGACTAGCGGATTAGGGCCGGACAATGAGCAGTTCTTC.

The CDR3: CASSHETGVSTDTQYF. The CDR3 nucleotides read TGTGCCAGCAGCCATGAAACCGGGGTGAGCACAGATACGCAGTATTTT. The chain employs TRBV7-2 and TRBJ2-3; the D gene is possibly TRBD2 (5 bases). The germline V and J ends were trimmed by 5 bases and 0 bases, with 15 bases remaining between them. CDR1 is SGHTA and CDR2 is FQGNSA in the germline V gene. The CDR3 has 16 residues.

This clone is a singleton in its sample. V and J are TRBV27 and TRBJ1-4; possibly TRBD1 for D (6 bases). Germline CDR1 MNHEY, CDR2 SMNVEV (reference sequence). V shed 3 bases and J shed 7 bases, with 12 bases lying between them. This CDR3 contains 14 residues. The CDR3 loop is CASSFQGTGEKLFF. In nucleotides, the CDR3 is TGTGCCAGCAGTTTTCAGGGGACGGGTGAAAAACTGTTTTTT. The whole variable domain, remainder taken from reference TRBV27 and TRBJ1-4, is EAQVTQNPRYLITVTGKKLTVTCSQNMNHEYMSWYRQDPGLGLRQIYYSMNVEVTDKGDVPEGYKVSRKEKRNFPLILESPSPNQTSLYFCASSFQGTGEKLFFGSGTQLSVL.

This clone has just a few counts. The chain uses TRBV27 and TRBJ2-7; D perhaps matches TRBD1 (6 bases). Deletions cut 5 bases from V and 3 bases from J, with 17 bases between. The CDR3 is 15 amino acids. The germline V gene has CDR1 MNHEY and CDR2 SMNVEV (reference sequence). Written as DNA, the CDR3 is TGTGCCAGCAGTCTACAACACAGGGCCCTCTACGAGCAGTACTTC. Translation gives CASSLQHRALYEQYF.

The V gene is TRBV28, the J gene TRBJ2-2; the match to TRBD1 covers 8 bases. Germline CDR1 reads MDHEN; CDR2 reads SYDVKM. The V and J ends lost 7 bases and 5 bases, in that order; junction bases with no gene match: 3. This CDR3 region has 13 residues. DNA for the CDR3: TGTGCCAGCATCCAGGGGGCTACCGGGGAGCTGTTTTTT. Protein: CASIQGATGELFF.

The chain uses TRBV11-3 and TRBJ2-3; 12 nucleotides align to TRBD2. The V and J ends lost 5 bases and 7 bases, in that order; junction bases with no gene match: 4. This CDR3 region has 14 residues. Germline V gene data show CDR1 as SGHNT and CDR2 as YENEEA. CDR3 nucleotide sequence: TGTGCCAGCAGCCCTAGCGGGGGGGATCATACGCAGTATTTT. This gives the protein CASSPSGGDHTQYF.

The J gene is TRBJ2-5, the V gene TRBV10-3, with 7 positions matching TRBD1. V lost 8 bases, J lost 1 base, and 4 bases stayed unmatched. The CDR3 has 13 residues. Germline V gene lookup returns CDR1 ENHRY and CDR2 SYGVKD. DNA for the CDR3: TGTGCCATCGCCGGGACAGTCCAAGAGACCCAGTACTTC. Its protein is CAIAGTVQETQYF.

The rearrangement links TRBV29-1 to TRBJ2-4; TRBD2 aligns across 7 bases. Germline V gene data show CDR1 as SQVTM and CDR2 as ANQGSEA. This CDR3 comprises 15 residues. The junction had 8 bases not matched to a gene; V was cut back by 3 bases and J by 3 bases. CDR3: CSVESVAGGKNIQYF. The CDR3 DNA sequence: TGCAGCGTTGAGTCGGTAGCGGGCGGCAAAAACATTCAGTACTTC. Full variable domain (outside the CDR3, taken from reference TRBV29-1 and TRBJ2-4): SAVISQKPSRDICQRGTSLTIQCQVDSQVTMMFWYRQQPGQSLTLIATANQGSEATYESGFVIDKFPISRPNLTFSTLTVSNMSPEDSSIYLCSVESVAGGKNIQYFGAGTRLSVL.

The V call is TRBV2, the J call TRBJ2-5, with D possibly matching TRBD2 (5 bases). The V end was cut by 3 bases, the J end by 4 bases, with 21 bases between. Germline CDR1 reads SNHLY; CDR2 reads FYNNEI. The CDR3 is 17 residues long. The CDR3 DNA is TGTGCCAGCAGTGAGCCCATTCCACTAGGCGAGGGAGAGACCCAGTACTTC. This translates into CASSEPIPLGEGETQYF.

The V and J genes are TRBV18 and TRBJ2-5; tentatively, D is TRBD1 (6 bases). V lost 3 bases and J 5 bases, leaving 10 bases between the germline ends. Germline V lookup: CDR1 KGHSH, CDR2 LQKENI. The CDR3 loop spans 13 amino acids. The CDR3 DNA reads as TGTGCCAGCTCACCGACAGGCCAGGAGACCCAGTACTTC. Amino acids: CASSPTGQETQYF.

The rearrangement uses TRBV28 and TRBJ2-7; weak D call: TRBD2 (5 bases). With 2 bases removed from V and 5 bases from J, the gap between germline ends came to 13 bases. The CDR3 contains 14 residues. Per germline, CDR1 MDHEN and CDR2 SYDVKM. CDR3 nucleotide sequence: TGTGCCAGCAGTTTAAGCGGTAAAAGGGACGAGCAGTACTTC. Translated, it gives CASSLSGKRDEQYF.

The V gene is TRBV7-2, the J gene TRBJ1-2; 8 nucleotides agree with TRBD1. CDR3 length equals 12 residues. V gave up 5 bases and J gave up 6 bases; unmatched junction bases: 2. Germline V gene data show CDR1 as SGHTA and CDR2 as FQGNSA. In nucleotides, the CDR3 is TGTGCCAGCAGCAGGGGACAGGATGGCTACACCTTC. Encoded protein: CASSRGQDGYTF.

This chain joins TRBV6-6 and TRBJ2-7, with unresolved D. From germline, CDR1 is MNHNY and CDR2 SVGAGI (reference sequence). V was shortened by 8 bases and J by 0 bases, with 5 bases between the two germline ends. The length of the CDR3 is 11 residues. CDR3 nucleotides: TGTGCCAGCTCTGTCTCCTACGAGCAGTACTTC. Amino acids: CASSVSYEQYF.

The chain combines TRBV18 with TRBJ1-3, with no clear D. Trimming removed 2 bases at V and 4 bases at J, with 3 bases between. CDR1 and CDR2 (germline): KGHSH, LQKENI. CDR3 length equals 12 residues. Here the CDR3 DNA reads TGTGCCAGCTCACCAGAGGGAAACACCATATATTTT. Translation: CASSPEGNTIYF. Supplemented by reference TRBV18 and TRBJ1-3, the full variable domain reads NAGVMQNPRHLVRRRGQEARLRCSPMKGHSHVYWYRQLPEEGLKFMVYLQKENIIDESGMPKERFSAEFPKEGPSILRIQQVVRGDSAAYFCASSPEGNTIYFGEGSWLTVV.

In its sample, this clone was seen once. The rearrangement uses TRBV7-2 and TRBJ2-1; 10 nucleotides line up with TRBD2. V dropped 3 bases and J dropped 4; count of bases not matched to a gene: 6. Germline CDR1 SGHTA, CDR2 FQGNSA. CDR3 size: 16 residues. CDR3 sequence: CASSLASGGLYNEQFF. CDR3 nucleotides: TGTGCCAGCAGCTTGGCTAGCGGGGGCCTTTACAATGAGCAGTTCTTC. The full variable domain, completed using reference TRBV7-2 and TRBJ2-1, is GAGVSQSPSNKVTEKGKDVELRCDPISGHTALYWYRQSLGQGLEFLIYFQGNSAPDKSGLPSDRFSAERTGGSVSTLTIQRTQQEDSAVYLCASSLASGGLYNEQFFGPGTRLTVL.

The V and J genes are TRBV14 and TRBJ2-1; 7 nucleotides agree with TRBD2. The CDR3 loop spans 12 amino acids. V shed 0 bases, J shed 15 bases, and the junction held 5 bases outside the gene matches. The germline CDR1 and CDR2 sequences are SGHDN and FVKESK. CDR3 sequence (DNA): TGTGCCAGCAGCCAAGATCCGGGACTAAGGTTCTTC. This translates into CASSQDPGLRFF.